This T cell receptor (beta chain) was observed in a study of human T cells and chemical hapten exposure. Across the whole study: Subjects had 2% DPC placed on roughly 2 cm by roughly 2 cm of upper inner arm skin for sensitization. Readings were taken at 6 days from patch tests that had applied 0.01% DPC to the upper back.

Time point: patch test 1, 2 weeks after DPC sensitization. Specified treatment: therapeutic diphenylcyclopropenone sensitization with weekly scalp DPC. The CDR3 spans 11 residues. V lost 6 bases and J 9 bases, leaving 10 bases between the germline ends. Attachment of unique molecular identifiers to individual cDNA molecules was performed in the library. Each CDR3 protein gets one entry after TCRdb re-called the RACE reads with MiXCR. The repertoire holds 300,000 to 400,000 distinct CDR3 sequences, with around 7% as singletons. The J gene is TRBJ2-3, the V gene TRBV12-3 or TRBV12-4; D not resolved. Source: whole blood, taken in connection with sensitization to the hapten diphenylcyclopropenone (DPC). The receptor was derived from a woman between 18 and 29 years old with alopecia areata. Some clones in this sample may be carry-over from other donors' samples. The CDR3 loop reads CASSLQGTQYF. For the CDR3, the DNA is TGTGCCAGCAGCCTCCAAGGGACGCAGTATTTT.